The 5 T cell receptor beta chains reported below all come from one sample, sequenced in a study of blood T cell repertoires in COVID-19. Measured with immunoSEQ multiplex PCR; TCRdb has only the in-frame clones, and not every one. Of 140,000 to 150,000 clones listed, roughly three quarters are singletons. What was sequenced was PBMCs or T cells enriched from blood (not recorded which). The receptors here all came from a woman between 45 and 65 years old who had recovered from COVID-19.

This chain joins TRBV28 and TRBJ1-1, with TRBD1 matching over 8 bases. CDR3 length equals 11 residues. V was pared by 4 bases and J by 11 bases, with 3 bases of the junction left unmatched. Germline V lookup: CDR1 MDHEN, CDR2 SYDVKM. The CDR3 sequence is CASSYQGAAFF. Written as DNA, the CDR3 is TGTGCCAGCAGTTACCAGGGGGCCGCTTTCTTT.

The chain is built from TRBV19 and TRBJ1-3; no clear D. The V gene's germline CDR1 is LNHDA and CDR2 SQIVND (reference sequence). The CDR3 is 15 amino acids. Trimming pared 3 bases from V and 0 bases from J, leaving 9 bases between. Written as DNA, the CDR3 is TGTGCCAGTAGTATGGTTACAGACTCTGGAAACACCATATATTTT. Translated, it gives CASSMVTDSGNTIYF.

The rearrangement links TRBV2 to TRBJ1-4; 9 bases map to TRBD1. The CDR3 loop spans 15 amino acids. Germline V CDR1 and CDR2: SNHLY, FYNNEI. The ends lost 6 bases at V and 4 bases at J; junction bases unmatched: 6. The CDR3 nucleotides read TGTGCCAGCAGACCGGGACAGGGTTATAATGAAAAACTGTTTTTT. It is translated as CASRPGQGYNEKLFF. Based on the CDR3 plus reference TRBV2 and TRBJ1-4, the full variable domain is EPEVTQTPSHQVTQMGQEVILRCVPISNHLYFYWYRQILGQKVEFLVSFYNNEISEKSEIFDDQFSVERPDGSNFTLKIRSTKLEDSAMYFCASRPGQGYNEKLFFGSGTQLSVL.

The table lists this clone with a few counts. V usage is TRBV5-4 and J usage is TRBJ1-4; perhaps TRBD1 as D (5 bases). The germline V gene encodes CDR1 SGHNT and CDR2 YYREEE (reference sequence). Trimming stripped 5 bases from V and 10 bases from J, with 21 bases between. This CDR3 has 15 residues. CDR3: CASRHGAGVRGKLFF. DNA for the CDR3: TGTGCCAGCAGACATGGGGCGGGGGTCAGAGGAAAACTGTTTTTT.

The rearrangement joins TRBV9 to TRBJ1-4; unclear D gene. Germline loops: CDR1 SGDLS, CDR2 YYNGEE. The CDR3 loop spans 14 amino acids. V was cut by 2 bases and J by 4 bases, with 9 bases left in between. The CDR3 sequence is CASSVSQINEKLFF. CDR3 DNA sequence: TGTGCCAGCAGCGTTTCCCAGATTAATGAAAAACTGTTTTTT.